This is a list of T cell receptor beta chains from one sample in a study of cytomegalovirus exposure and HLA in healthy donors. TCRdb's copy holds only in-frame clones and misses some; the assay was immunoSEQ multiplex PCR. The sample has about 180,000 clones; around 79% are singletons. The source material was PBMCs. These receptor sequences come from a female donor in good health and CMV-seronegative. The CDR3 runs from the conserved cysteine through the conserved F or W. The order of the fields is J gene, V gene, CDR3 length, CDR3 protein.

j_gene: TRBJ2-5
v_gene: TRBV5-1
len: 16
CDR3aa: CASRIPRPGGRETQYF

j_gene: TRBJ2-7
v_gene: TRBV7-3
len: 15
CDR3aa: CASSPQGTGSSEQYF

j_gene: TRBJ2-1
v_gene: TRBV6-5
len: 15
CDR3aa: CASSISGGTNNEQFF

j_gene: TRBJ2-1
v_gene: TRBV4-2
len: 16
CDR3aa: CASSQGGTSGHNEQFF

j_gene: TRBJ2-7
v_gene: TRBV5-1
len: 14
CDR3aa: CASRGQGGFYEQYF

j_gene: TRBJ1-2
v_gene: TRBV19
len: 13
CDR3aa: CASLGQGHYGYTF

j_gene: TRBJ2-3
v_gene: TRBV15
len: 13
CDR3aa: CATSGTAPDTQYF

j_gene: TRBJ1-2
v_gene: TRBV21-1
len: 12
CDR3aa: CASSVRIYGYTF

j_gene: TRBJ1-2
v_gene: TRBV5-6
len: 14
CDR3aa: CASSLGGETYGYTF

j_gene: TRBJ1-2
v_gene: TRBV5-5
len: 14
CDR3aa: CASSPAGTGRGYTF

j_gene: TRBJ1-6
v_gene: TRBV7-2
len: 13
CDR3aa: CASSPGGISPLHF

j_gene: TRBJ2-6
v_gene: TRBV6-6
len: 16
CDR3aa: CASSPTGIPGANVLTF

j_gene: TRBJ2-1
v_gene: TRBV15
len: 15
CDR3aa: CATGGTLVGVNEQFF

j_gene: TRBJ1-6
v_gene: TRBV11-2
len: 16
CDR3aa: CASSSLGSSYNSPLHF

j_gene: TRBJ2-3
v_gene: TRBV7-2
len: 16
CDR3aa: CASSPGGGRSADSQYF

j_gene: TRBJ2-1
v_gene: TRBV4-1
len: 13
CDR3aa: CASGQGGVDEQFF

j_gene: TRBJ2-7
v_gene: TRBV7-6
len: 15
CDR3aa: CASSLVGTGADEQYF

j_gene: TRBJ2-7
v_gene: TRBV4-2
len: 15
CDR3aa: CASSHDLEQGGEQYF

j_gene: TRBJ2-2
v_gene: TRBV9
len: 15
CDR3aa: CASSVTGGNTGELFF

j_gene: TRBJ2-7
v_gene: TRBV4-1
len: 14
CDR3aa: CASSQRTAEIEQYF

j_gene: TRBJ1-5
v_gene: TRBV29-1
len: 13
CDR3aa: CSVTTGGGQPQHF

j_gene: TRBJ2-2
v_gene: TRBV6-5
len: 14
CDR3aa: CASSPQGVTGELFF

j_gene: TRBJ1-6
v_gene: TRBV6-1
len: 12
CDR3aa: CASKHLNSPLHF

j_gene: TRBJ2-2
v_gene: TRBV9
len: 16
CDR3aa: CASSGRLAGEVGELFF

j_gene: .
v_gene: TRBV5-1
len: 16
CDR3aa: CASSLEAGGPFYEQYF

j_gene: TRBJ2-1
v_gene: TRBV28
len: 16
CDR3aa: CASSFRGLAGLVEQFF

j_gene: TRBJ2-5
v_gene: TRBV30
len: 17
CDR3aa: CAWTPKPGDASWGTQYF

j_gene: TRBJ1-2
v_gene: TRBV30
len: 13
CDR3aa: CAWETGAHYGYTF

j_gene: TRBJ2-5
v_gene: TRBV4-3
len: 14
CDR3aa: CASSQSPTSSEAYF

j_gene: TRBJ2-3
v_gene: TRBV6-4
len: 16
CDR3aa: CASSDALGGGLDTQYF

j_gene: TRBJ1-1
v_gene: TRBV6-5
len: 15
CDR3aa: CASSYSYTTNTEAFF

j_gene: TRBJ2-7
v_gene: TRBV11-3
len: 12
CDR3aa: CASSGRGDEQYF

j_gene: TRBJ1-5
v_gene: TRBV29-1
len: 13
CDR3aa: CSVDTGPNQPQHF

j_gene: TRBJ2-1
v_gene: TRBV5-1
len: 15
CDR3aa: CASIPGRGFSNEQFF

j_gene: TRBJ1-6
v_gene: TRBV30
len: 14
CDR3aa: CAQRTADDYSPLHF

j_gene: TRBJ2-7
v_gene: TRBV7-2
len: 18
CDR3aa: CASSLEAVKTGGSYEQYF

j_gene: TRBJ2-2
v_gene: TRBV7-8
len: 15
CDR3aa: CASSSSGPNTGELFF